The next 7 T cell receptor beta chains were all read from a single sample in a study of CD8+CD57+ T cells in acquired aplastic anemia. The use of genomic DNA as template underpinned the TCR beta VDJ and CDR3 profiling. Via MiXCR, TCRdb re-called the reads, giving one row per CDR3 protein. The sample carries about 200,000 distinct CDR3 sequences, 65% recorded once. An expansion of CD8+CD57+ cells by flow cytometry had been shown in patients chosen for sequencing. The sequenced sample was sorted CD4+, CD8+, or CD8+CD57+ T cells (not recorded which) from PBMCs. The receptor source for this set is a human donor with aplastic anemia.

The rearrangement links TRBV24-1 to TRBJ2-2; 9 bases are a match to TRBD1. Germline V lookup: CDR1 KGHDR, CDR2 SFDVKD. The junction had 9 bases not matched to a gene; V was cut back by 0 bases and J by 5 bases. This CDR3 is 18 amino acids long. Written as DNA, the CDR3 is TGTGCCACCAGTGATTTGGGGAGATGGGGGACAGGGACCGGGGAGCTGTTTTTT. Translating gives CATSDLGRWGTGTGELFF.

Only one count was recorded for this clonotype. V and J are TRBV20-1 and TRBJ2-1, with D possibly matching TRBD2 (6 bases). CDR1 and CDR2 from the germline V gene are DFQATT and SNEGSKA (reference sequence). This CDR3 has 13 amino acids. V was cut by 3 bases and J by 9 bases, with 15 bases left in between. CDR3 amino acids: CSASGPVGGEQFF. The DNA of the CDR3 is TGCAGTGCTAGCGGGCCGGTCGGGGGTGAGCAGTTCTTC.

This rearrangement joins TRBV10-3 to TRBJ2-7; unclear D gene. Between the trimmed V and J ends, which lost 0 bases and 2 bases, there was a span of 11 bases. The CDR3 covers 15 residues. Germline values: CDR1 ENHRY, CDR2 SYGVKD. CDR3 loop: CAISESIRTAYEQYF. The DNA of the CDR3 is TGTGCCATCAGTGAGTCAATTCGGACCGCCTACGAGCAGTACTTC.

The chain joins TRBV2 to TRBJ1-1, with D maybe TRBD1 (5 bases). V lost 11 bases, J lost 4 bases, and 17 bases lay in between. The CDR3 totals 13 residues. Germline lookup yields CDR1 SNHLY and CDR2 FYNNEI. The CDR3 DNA is TGTGCCGGCACGGTAGGGGTGGGCACTGAAGCTTTCTTT. Encoded protein: CAGTVGVGTEAFF.

The rearrangement uses TRBV25-1 and TRBJ1-4; 7 bases are a match to TRBD1. CDR1 and CDR2 (germline): MGHDK, SYGVNS. This CDR3 is built from 15 residues. V lost 6 bases and J lost 2; bases outside the gene matches: 6. As DNA, the CDR3 is TGTGCCAGCAGCGGGGGGACAGCGACTAATGAAAAACTGTTTTTT. The encoded protein is CASSGGTATNEKLFF. The complete variable domain, with remaining parts taken from reference TRBV25-1 and TRBJ1-4, reads EADIYQTPRYLVIGTGKKITLECSQTMGHDKMYWYQQDPGMELHLIHYSYGVNSTEKGDLSSESTVSRIRTEHFPLTLESARPSHTSQYLCASSGGTATNEKLFFGSGTQLSVL.

This clonotype came up a few times. This sequence joins TRBV15 and TRBJ2-1; either TRBD1 or TRBD2 may fit D (5 bases each). In germline, CDR1 is LNHNV, CDR2 YYDKDF (reference sequence). V lost 3 bases and J 6 bases, leaving 18 bases between the germline ends. This CDR3 is built from 16 residues. CDR3 in DNA: TGTGCCACCAGCAGCTCCAGTTCGGGACCGATCAATGAGCAGTTCTTC. It translates to CATSSSSSGPINEQFF.

This clonotype was seen more than once but under ten times. The V and J genes are TRBV7-2 and TRBJ2-1; tentative D call: TRBD2 (5 bases). V was clipped by 9 bases and J by 0 bases, with 9 bases between them. The CDR3 consists of 13 residues. CDR1 is SGHTA and CDR2 is FQGNSA in the germline V gene. Here the CDR3 DNA reads TGTGCCAGTCGAGGGCTCTCCTACAATGAGCAGTTCTTC. It codes for CASRGLSYNEQFF.